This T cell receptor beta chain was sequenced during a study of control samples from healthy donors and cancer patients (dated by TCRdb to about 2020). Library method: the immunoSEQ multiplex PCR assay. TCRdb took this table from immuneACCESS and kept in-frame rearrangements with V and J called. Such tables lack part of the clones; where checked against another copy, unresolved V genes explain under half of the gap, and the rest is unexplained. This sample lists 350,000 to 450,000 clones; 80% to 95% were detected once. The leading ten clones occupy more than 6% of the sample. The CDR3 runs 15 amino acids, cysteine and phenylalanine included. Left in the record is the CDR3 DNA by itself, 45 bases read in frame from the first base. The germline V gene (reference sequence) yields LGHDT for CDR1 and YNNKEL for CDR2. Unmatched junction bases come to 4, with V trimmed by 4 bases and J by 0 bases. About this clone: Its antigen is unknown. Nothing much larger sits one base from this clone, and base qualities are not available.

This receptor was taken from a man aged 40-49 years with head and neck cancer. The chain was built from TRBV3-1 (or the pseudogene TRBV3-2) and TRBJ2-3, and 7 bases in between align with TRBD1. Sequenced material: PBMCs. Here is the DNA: TGTGCCAGCAGCCCGCGACAGGGAAGCACAGATACGCAGTATTTT. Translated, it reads CASSPRQGSTDTQYF.